This T cell receptor beta chain was profiled in a study of cytomegalovirus exposure and HLA in healthy donors. In the study overall: Within the Caucasian-associated ancestry cluster were roughly 82% of the approximately 400 genotyped donors.

Researchers ran the PCR with 60 Vbeta and 13 Jbeta primers. Assay: immunoSEQ multiplex PCR; the TCRdb copy retains only in-frame clones and omits some. The data show 150,000 to 200,000 clones, 70% to 80% seen once. Notes on the study in general: In presence/absence analyses, roughly uniform sequencing depth across donors was assumed. The authors reported that TCR beta sequences could predict HLA-A and HLA-B alleles. These predictions were accurate for most subjects in the first cohort. Earlier analysis found most TCR beta V segments productive about 87% or about 30% of the time.

The length of the CDR3 is 12 residues. Trimming cost V 5 bases and J 11 bases, with 13 bases left between them. Germline-derived CDR1 and CDR2 are SGHAT and FQDESV (reference sequence). Points on this clone: Its antigen is unidentified.

The V gene is TRBV11-1, the J gene TRBJ2-1, with D perhaps TRBD1 (6 bases). The sequenced material came from PBMCs. This TCR was sampled from a woman aged 40 to 50 in good health and CMV-seronegative. CDR3 in amino acids: CASSGRGGQQFF. In nucleotides, the CDR3 is TGTGCCAGCAGCGGACGTGGGGGCCAGCAGTTCTTC.